The 25 T cell receptor beta chains listed next were all sequenced from one sample in a study of CD8 T cells in Susac syndrome. With random hexamers, roughly 0.45 to 1 ug RNA was reverse transcribed. TCRdb re-called the immunoSEQ multiplex PCR reads through MiXCR, storing one row per CDR3 protein. The sample records tens of thousands of distinct CDR3 sequences, roughly 95% being singletons. Material: CD4+ T cells from PBMCs. These receptors originate from a human donor with multiple sclerosis.

CDR3 in DNA: TGTGCCAGCAGAGGGGAGATCTCCTACAATGAGCAGTTCTTC. As protein: CASRGEISYNEQFF. V and J are TRBV6-5 and TRBJ2-1, with D possibly being TRBD1 or TRBD2 (5 bases each). The CDR3 covers 14 residues. Trimming stripped 6 bases from V and 0 bases from J, with 9 bases between. The germline V gene has CDR1 MNHEY and CDR2 SVGAGI.

The chain links TRBV5-1 to TRBJ2-7; 11 bases are a match to TRBD2. The V segment lost 4 bases and the J segment 3 bases; nucleotides outside the gene matches: 6. The CDR3 has 15 amino acids. Germline V CDR1 and CDR2: SGHRS, YFSETQ. CDR3 DNA: TGCGCCAGCAGCCTTAGCGGGGGGGCAGTCTACGAGCAGTACTTC. It specifies CASSLSGGAVYEQYF.

V is TRBV12-3 or TRBV12-4 and J is TRBJ2-1; 8 bases agree with TRBD1. There are 15 residues in the CDR3. V was pared by 3 bases and J by 3 bases, with 4 bases of the junction left unmatched. In DNA, the CDR3 is TGTGCCAGCAGTTTTATGGGACAGGTCTACAATGAGCAGTTCTTC. It specifies CASSFMGQVYNEQFF.

The rearrangement uses TRBV12-3 or TRBV12-4 and TRBJ2-1; maybe TRBD1 (6 bases). The CDR3 length is 13 residues. The ends were cut back, 8 bases at V and 6 bases at J, with 14 bases in the middle. The CDR3 here is CASGQPHLNEQFF. CDR3 sequence (DNA): TGTGCCAGCGGACAGCCACACCTCAATGAGCAGTTCTTC.

Written as DNA, the CDR3 is TGTGCCAGTAGTCCAATAAGAGCTAACTATGGCTACACCTTC. It yields the protein CASSPIRANYGYTF. V usage is TRBV19 and J usage is TRBJ1-2, with D uncertain. The V and J ends lost 5 bases and 0 bases respectively, with 10 bases between them. The CDR3 sequence is 14 residues long. The germline V gene encodes CDR1 LNHDA and CDR2 SQIVND (reference sequence).

The rearrangement uses TRBV20-1 and TRBJ2-7; 8 positions agree with TRBD1. Germline V gives CDR1 DFQATT, CDR2 SNEGSKA (reference sequence). Germline trimming cut 3 bases from V and 6 bases from J; bases unmatched to any gene: 16. This CDR3 has 16 residues. CDR3 coding DNA: TGCAGTGCTAGGGGTCCAGGGACAGGCAGAGAGTCCGAGCAGTACTTC. Translation gives CSARGPGTGRESEQYF.

The V gene is TRBV29-1, the J gene TRBJ2-1; 16 nucleotides line up with TRBD2. The V segment lost 4 bases and the J segment 4 bases; nucleotides outside the gene matches: 7. The CDR3 is made up of 17 amino acids. CDR1 SQVTM and CDR2 ANQGSEA come from the germline V gene. The CDR3 nucleotides are TGCAGCGTTGTTGTCCCGGGACTAGCGGGGGGGTACAATGAGCAGTTCTTC. Amino acid sequence: CSVVVPGLAGGYNEQFF.

This clonotype was recorded a few times. The V gene is TRBV12-3 or TRBV12-4, the J gene TRBJ2-5, with D perhaps TRBD2 (5 bases). The V end lost 6 bases, the J end lost 5 bases, and 13 bases lay between the germline ends. CDR3 length equals 13 residues. CDR3 loop: CASSLTGSETQYF. The DNA of the CDR3 is TGTGCCAGCAGCCTTACTGGGAGTGAGACCCAGTACTTC.

V and J are TRBV7-9 and TRBJ1-6, with 8 bases fitting TRBD1. Losses at the gene ends were 4 bases for V and 5 bases for J; bases not matched to a gene: 4. This CDR3 has 15 residues. Germline V gene lookup returns CDR1 SEHNR and CDR2 FQNEAQ (reference sequence). The CDR3 DNA is TGTGCCAGCAGCTACCCGGGACAGGATAATTCACCCCTCCACTTT. The encoded protein is CASSYPGQDNSPLHF.

The CDR3 is CASSLGADSSGEQYF. DNA for the CDR3: TGCGCCAGCAGCTTGGGAGCGGACAGTTCGGGGGAGCAGTACTTC. The rearrangement uses TRBV5-1 and TRBJ2-7; possible D gene TRBD1, 6 bases. Germline values: CDR1 SGHRS, CDR2 YFSETQ. The CDR3 contains 15 residues. The V end lost 0 bases, the J end lost 7 bases, and 17 bases lay between the germline ends. Drawing the rest from reference TRBV5-1 and TRBJ2-7, the complete variable domain is KAGVTQTPRYLIKTRGQQVTLSCSPISGHRSVSWYQQTPGQGLQFLFEYFSETQRNKGNFPGRFSGRQFSNSRSEMNVSTLELGDSALYLCASSLGADSSGEQYFGPGTRLTVT.

V usage is TRBV6-5 and J usage is TRBJ2-7; D uncertain. The V end was cut by 7 bases, the J end by 5 bases, with 18 bases between. The CDR3 totals 14 residues. Germline CDR1 MNHEY, CDR2 SVGAGI. This CDR3 reads CASIMDRPGHEQYF. The CDR3 nucleotides read TGTGCCAGCATCATGGACCGTCCCGGCCACGAGCAGTACTTC.

The chain carries TRBV9 and TRBJ1-1; D perhaps matches TRBD1 (5 bases). The CDR3 is 13 residues long. Germline values: CDR1 SGDLS, CDR2 YYNGEE. With 0 bases removed from V and 8 bases from J, the gap between germline ends came to 11 bases. CDR3: CASSVVDGGEAFF. The DNA for the CDR3 is TGTGCCAGCAGCGTAGTTGATGGGGGAGAAGCTTTCTTT.

The chain has TRBV12-3 or TRBV12-4 and TRBJ2-1; 12 bases are shared with TRBD2. The CDR3 loop spans 14 amino acids. V gave up 4 bases and J gave up 7 bases; unmatched junction bases: 2. The CDR3 DNA sequence: TGTGCCAGCAGTTCAGGACTAGCGGGGAATGAGCAGTTCTTC. Amino acid sequence: CASSSGLAGNEQFF.

V usage is TRBV20-1 and J usage is TRBJ2-3; D remains ambiguous. Deletions cut 1 base from V and 7 bases from J, with 3 bases between. Germline V gives CDR1 DFQATT, CDR2 SNEGSKA (reference sequence). The CDR3 has 10 amino acids. The CDR3 is CSARGNTQYF. The DNA for the CDR3 is TGCAGTGCTAGAGGCAATACGCAGTATTTT.

The chain recombines TRBV7-3 with TRBJ2-1, with 9 positions matching TRBD1. The germline V gene encodes CDR1 SGHTA and CDR2 FQGTGA. With 3 bases clipped from V and 5 bases from J, the junction kept 8 bases outside the gene matches. The CDR3 is 16 amino acids. The DNA for the CDR3 is TGTGCCAGCAGCTTGAGGTCCACAGGGGGCCACAATGAGCAGTTCTTC. Amino acids: CASSLRSTGGHNEQFF. The entire variable domain, with the rest obtained from reference TRBV7-3 and TRBJ2-1, is as follows: GAGVSQTPSNKVTEKGKYVELRCDPISGHTALYWYRQSLGQGPEFLIYFQGTGAADDSGLPNDRFFAVRPEGSVSTLKIQRTERGDSAVYLCASSLRSTGGHNEQFFGPGTRLTVL.

The rearrangement joins TRBV4-3 to TRBJ2-2; 8 nucleotides match TRBD2. The V segment lost 0 bases and the J segment 5 bases; nucleotides outside the gene matches: 8. Germline CDR1 is LGHNA and CDR2 is YSLEER. This CDR3 region has 17 residues. The CDR3 DNA sequence: TGCGCCAGCAGCCAAGATCTCGCGGGGGGCGGAACCGGGGAGCTGTTTTTT. Amino acid sequence: CASSQDLAGGGTGELFF.

The table lists this clonotype with a count of one. V gene TRBV9 combines with J gene TRBJ2-5; D may be TRBD1 (5 bases). This CDR3 region has 15 residues. In germline, CDR1 is SGDLS, CDR2 YYNGEE. The V gene lost 1 base and the J gene lost 4 bases, with 14 bases spanning the gap. CDR3 coding DNA: TGTGCCAGCAGCGTAAGCCCTCGACAGAGAGAGACCCAGTACTTC. The encoded protein is CASSVSPRQRETQYF.

This clonotype was observed a single time. This chain links TRBV2 with TRBJ1-5; no firm D call. This CDR3 is 14 amino acids long. Trimming cost V 10 bases and J 4 bases, with 17 bases left between them. In germline, CDR1 is SNHLY, CDR2 FYNNEI. The CDR3 bases are TGTGCCACCACCGAACGGTTAGGGAATCAGCCCCAGCATTTT. Amino acids: CATTERLGNQPQHF.

This chain uses TRBV9 with TRBJ1-2; D is perhaps TRBD1 (5 bases). Germline loops: CDR1 SGDLS, CDR2 YYNGEE. Trimming stripped 4 bases from V and 8 bases from J, with 15 bases between. The length of the CDR3 is 13 residues. DNA for the CDR3: TGTGCCAGCAGCCGTCAGGGCCTGGAGGGCTACACCTTC. It encodes CASSRQGLEGYTF.

The chain has TRBV15 and TRBJ1-4, with 7 nucleotides matching TRBD1. Losses at the gene ends were 3 bases for V and 8 bases for J; bases not matched to a gene: 12. The germline CDR1 and CDR2 sequences are LNHNV and YYDKDF (reference sequence). This CDR3 is 16 amino acids long. CDR3 nucleotide sequence: TGTGCCACCAGCAGGGCCCTGACAGGGTCAATAGAAAAACTGTTTTTT. Its protein product is CATSRALTGSIEKLFF.

V usage is TRBV6-2 or TRBV6-3 and J usage is TRBJ2-1; 8 nucleotides agree with TRBD2. Germline lookup yields CDR1 MNHEY and CDR2 SVGEGT. This CDR3 comprises 17 residues. With V trimmed by 0 bases and J by 5 bases, 9 bases remained unmatched. The CDR3 DNA reads as TGTGCCAGCAGTTACTCGGGGGAGCGGGGGAACGACAATGAGCAGTTCTTC. It codes for CASSYSGERGNDNEQFF.

The genes are TRBV29-1 and TRBJ2-3; the D call may be TRBD1 or TRBD2 (5 bases each). This CDR3 is 14 amino acids long. Trimming removed 7 bases from V and 0 bases from J, with 14 bases in between. CDR1 SQVTM and CDR2 ANQGSEA come from the germline V gene. CDR3: CSAGEGTSTDTQYF. The CDR3 DNA reads TGCAGCGCCGGAGAGGGGACGAGCACAGATACGCAGTATTTT.

This chain links TRBV5-1 with TRBJ2-5, with TRBD2 matching 12 bases. Germline lookup yields CDR1 SGHRS and CDR2 YFSETQ. This CDR3 has 17 residues. J was trimmed by 1 base and V by 0 bases; bases with no gene match: 4. The CDR3 region has the DNA TGCGCCAGCAGCTTGGGACTAGCGGGGGCCATCCAAGAGACCCAGTACTTC. Residues: CASSLGLAGAIQETQYF.

The V gene is TRBV18, the J gene TRBJ2-1; 9 nucleotides align to TRBD1. Germline assignment: CDR1 KGHSH and CDR2 LQKENI. Trimming removed 0 bases from V and 2 bases from J; junction bases left unmatched: 2. This CDR3 is built from 16 residues. CDR3 sequence: CASSPPRQGAYNEQFF. Written as DNA, the CDR3 is TGTGCCAGCTCACCACCGCGACAGGGGGCCTACAATGAGCAGTTCTTC.

The chain carries TRBV30 and TRBJ2-1; 9 nucleotides agree with TRBD2. V dropped 4 bases and J dropped 5; count of bases not matched to a gene: 3. Germline CDR1 GTSNPN, CDR2 SVGIG (reference sequence). The CDR3 contains 13 residues. The CDR3 DNA follows: TGTGCCTGGACGAAGCGGGGGGACAATGAGCAGTTCTTC. Encoded protein: CAWTKRGDNEQFF.